The next 29 T cell receptor beta chains were all read from a single sample in a study of regulatory T cells in long-lasting Graves disease. Construction of TCR beta libraries relied on iRepertoire HTBI primers and on Arm-PCR targeting CDR3 regions. TCRdb re-called the multiplex PCR reads with MiXCR, one entry per CDR3 protein. This sample has roughly 400,000 distinct CDR3 sequences, with approximately 22% found just once. Time point noted: persistent/refractory GD, antithyroid drugs over 5 years with positive TRAb. From RNA extracted from PBMCs, the TCR library was made. The source material was peripheral blood mononuclear cells (PBMCs), sampled when the disease was refractory, from a patient treated with antithyroid drugs. These receptors came from a female donor with Graves disease.

This clonotype was observed at least ten times. The chain uses TRBV12-3 or TRBV12-4 and TRBJ1-2; TRBD1 might be the D (5 bases). V was shortened by 1 base and J by 9 bases, with 15 bases between the two germline ends. The CDR3 loop spans 14 amino acids. The chain's CDR3 is CASSLGQGITRYTF. CDR3 DNA: TGTGCCAGCAGTTTAGGCCAGGGAATTACTCGCTACACCTTC.

This clonotype was seen only a few times. The chain combines TRBV27 with TRBJ2-7; 7 nucleotides match TRBD1. CDR3 length equals 14 residues. V lost 2 bases and J lost 5; bases outside the gene matches: 6. The germline CDR1 and CDR2 sequences are MNHEY and SMNVEV (reference sequence). The CDR3 spells CASSLGTAADEQYF. Here the CDR3 DNA reads TGTGCCAGCAGTTTAGGGACAGCCGCTGACGAGCAGTACTTC.

A few counts support this clonotype. This chain uses TRBV11-2 with TRBJ2-3; the D call may be TRBD1 or TRBD2 (5 bases each). The CDR3 contains 15 residues. Germline-derived CDR1 and CDR2 are SGHAT and FQNNGV. V was cut by 3 bases and J by 3 bases, with 13 bases left in between. CDR3 sequence (DNA): TGTGCCAGCAGCTTCAGGGAGAGGGATACAGATACGCAGTATTTT. Its translation: CASSFRERDTDTQYF.

This clonotype showed up many times. The chain carries TRBV6-1 and TRBJ2-7; TRBD1 agrees at 7 bases. V lost 6 bases, J lost 0 bases, and 8 bases stayed unmatched. The V gene's germline CDR1 is MNHNS and CDR2 SASEGT. The CDR3 is made up of 15 amino acids. For the CDR3, the DNA is TGTGCCAGCAGCCTCCGGGACAGCAGCTCCTACGAGCAGTACTTC. It yields the protein CASSLRDSSSYEQYF.

This clonotype was detected ten times or more. The chain uses TRBV28 and TRBJ2-7; TRBD2 might be the D (6 bases). CDR1 is MDHEN and CDR2 is SYDVKM in the germline V gene. Trimming cost V 4 bases and J 3 bases, with 19 bases left between them. The CDR3 runs to 16 residues. The CDR3 DNA is TGTGCCAGCAGTTCGACCTCCCCCGGGGGTCTCTACGAGCAGTACTTC. The encoded protein is CASSSTSPGGLYEQYF.

This clonotype came up many times. The rearrangement joins TRBV12-3 or TRBV12-4 to TRBJ2-2, with 10 bases that match TRBD1. With 5 bases clipped from V and 4 bases from J, the junction kept 4 bases outside the gene matches. The CDR3 consists of 15 residues. CDR3 residues: CASSGQGDVTGELFF. The DNA of the CDR3 is TGTGCCAGCAGTGGACAGGGGGATGTCACCGGGGAGCTGTTTTTT.

This clonotype was observed a few times. The genes are TRBV5-1 and TRBJ2-2; the D is unclear. This CDR3 has 12 residues. Trimming stripped 5 bases from V and 2 bases from J, with 4 bases between. The V gene's germline CDR1 is SGHRS and CDR2 YFSETQ. The CDR3 coding sequence is TGCGCCAGCAGAAAAAACACCGGGGAGCTGTTTTTT. Residues: CASRKNTGELFF.

This clonotype has just a few counts. The chain has TRBV4-1 and TRBJ1-5, with D perhaps TRBD1 (5 bases). Trimming removed 1 base from V and 2 bases from J, with 15 bases in between. This CDR3 region has 17 residues. The V gene's germline CDR1 is MGHRA and CDR2 YSYEKL. CDR3 nucleotides: TGCGCCAGCAGCCAAGGGGCGGGGCAGATGGGCAATCAGCCCCAGCATTTT. Amino acids: CASSQGAGQMGNQPQHF.

The sample holds many counts of this clonotype. The J gene is TRBJ2-6, the V gene TRBV10-3; weak D call: TRBD2 (5 bases). V dropped 8 bases and J dropped 1 base, with 12 bases sitting between them. The CDR3 is 15 residues long. Germline assignment: CDR1 ENHRY and CDR2 SYGVKD. Written as DNA, the CDR3 is TGTGCCATCGGCGAGGGTGCTTCTGGGGCCAACGTCCTGACTTTC. Translating gives CAIGEGASGANVLTF.

This sequence joins TRBV5-8 and TRBJ2-5; 8 bases align to TRBD1. With 4 bases clipped from V and 4 bases from J, the junction kept 9 bases outside the gene matches. The CDR3 length is 15 residues. Germline V gene sequence: CDR1 SGHTS, CDR2 YDEGEE. This CDR3 is CASSLGQGRGETQYF. As DNA, the CDR3 is TGTGCCAGCAGCCTCGGACAGGGTAGGGGAGAGACCCAGTACTTC.

The chain links TRBV6-1 to TRBJ1-6; D is unclear. Between the trimmed V and J ends, which lost 5 bases and 5 bases, there was a span of 13 bases. Germline V gene sequence: CDR1 MNHNS, CDR2 SASEGT. This CDR3 is built from 15 residues. The CDR3 here is CASSPAGSNNSPLHF. Written as DNA, the CDR3 is TGTGCCAGCAGTCCCGCAGGTAGCAATAATTCACCCCTCCACTTT.

V and J are TRBV13 and TRBJ1-1, with 7 bases fitting TRBD1. The CDR3 has 14 residues. V gave up 4 bases and J gave up 5 bases; unmatched junction bases: 7. Germline loops: CDR1 PRHDT, CDR2 FYEKMQ (reference sequence). CDR3 sequence: CASSSRQGPTEAFF. CDR3 in DNA: TGTGCCAGCAGCTCTCGACAGGGTCCTACTGAAGCTTTCTTT.

The chain combines TRBV30 with TRBJ1-5; 9 bases are a match to TRBD1. Per the germline V gene, CDR1 is GTSNPN and CDR2 is SVGIG (reference sequence). The CDR3 extends over 16 amino acids. The J segment lost 2 bases and the V segment lost 4 bases, leaving 9 bases of the junction unmatched. The CDR3 loop is CAWTPSDRGGNQPQHF. The CDR3 nucleotides read TGTGCCTGGACCCCTTCAGACAGGGGGGGCAATCAGCCCCAGCATTTT.

This clonotype was picked up a small number of times. V and J are TRBV19 and TRBJ2-1; 10 bases match TRBD2. V lost 1 base to trimming and J lost 4 bases; unmatched junction nucleotides: 4. Germline V gives CDR1 LNHDA, CDR2 SQIVND (reference sequence). The CDR3 consists of 16 residues. Here the CDR3 DNA reads TGTGCCAGTAGTATAGGTAGCGGGAGGTCGTACAATGAGCAGTTCTTC. As protein: CASSIGSGRSYNEQFF.

This clonotype was observed at least ten times. The chain couples TRBV7-9 to TRBJ2-7; D gene ambiguous. CDR3 length: 16 amino acids. Germline values: CDR1 SEHNR, CDR2 FQNEAQ (reference sequence). V lost 4 bases, J lost 4 bases, and 20 bases lay in between. CDR3 in DNA: TGTGCCAGCAGCTCATCCGACCGGTTACTCTCTTACGAGCAGTACTTC. Its protein product is CASSSSDRLLSYEQYF.

This clonotype was counted a few times. The V gene is TRBV15, the J gene TRBJ1-5; perhaps TRBD1 as D (6 bases). Germline V gives CDR1 LNHNV, CDR2 YYDKDF (reference sequence). CDR3 length: 16 residues. Between the trimmed V and J ends, which lost 1 base and 4 bases, there was a span of 14 bases. The DNA of the CDR3 is TGTGCCACCAGCAGAGCAGCCGGACAGCGAAATCAGCCCCAGCATTTT. Residues: CATSRAAGQRNQPQHF.

This clonotype showed up many times. The CDR3 DNA follows: TGTGCCAGTCGGGGGGGCCCTGAAGCTTTCTTT. This sequence encodes CASRGGPEAFF. The gene calls are TRBV2 and TRBJ1-1; possibly TRBD1 for D (6 bases). V was cut by 9 bases and J by 6 bases, with 11 bases left in between. Germline V CDR1 and CDR2: SNHLY, FYNNEI. The CDR3 has 11 residues. Variable domain in full (rest from reference TRBV2 and TRBJ1-1): EPEVTQTPSHQVTQMGQEVILRCVPISNHLYFYWYRQILGQKVEFLVSFYNNEISEKSEIFDDQFSVERPDGSNFTLKIRSTKLEDSAMYFCASRGGPEAFFGQGTRLTVV.

The chain is built from TRBV9 and TRBJ1-2, with D possibly TRBD1 on 5 matching bases. The germline V and J ends were trimmed by 0 bases and 6 bases, with 9 bases remaining between them. This CDR3 region has 13 residues. Germline CDR1 reads SGDLS; CDR2 reads YYNGEE. The CDR3 region has the DNA TGTGCCAGCAGCGTAGGACAGAAGAATGGCTACACCTTC. Translated, it gives CASSVGQKNGYTF.

This clonotype was detected ten times or more. This chain uses TRBV28 with TRBJ2-1; TRBD2 matches 12 bases. Germline CDR1 MDHEN, CDR2 SYDVKM. The CDR3 totals 15 residues. With V trimmed by 6 bases and J by 3 bases, 3 bases remained unmatched. CDR3 nucleotides: TGTGCCAGCAGGACTAGCGGGAGTATCTACAATGAGCAGTTCTTC. This translates into CASRTSGSIYNEQFF.

The sample holds many counts of this clonotype. The rearrangement uses TRBV7-2 and TRBJ2-5, with D maybe TRBD1 (5 bases). The CDR3 totals 15 residues. V was trimmed by 5 bases and J by 5 bases, leaving 18 bases between them. Germline CDR1 is SGHTA and CDR2 is FQGNSA. In DNA, the CDR3 is TGTGCCAGCAGCCCACAAAGCATCCCAGGGGAGACCCAGTACTTC. The encoded protein is CASSPQSIPGETQYF.

This clonotype was seen repeatedly, ten times or more. The J gene is TRBJ1-2, the V gene TRBV6-1, with D tentatively TRBD1 (5 bases). Trimming pared 7 bases from V and 8 bases from J, leaving 20 bases between. This CDR3 spans 14 amino acids. Germline CDR1 is MNHNS and CDR2 is SASEGT. CDR3: CASNTFRGEGGYTF. DNA of the CDR3: TGTGCCAGCAACACTTTCAGAGGGGAAGGCGGCTACACCTTC.

A remark on this clonotype: Sequence at one end of the junction differs from germline and may be a read error. The CDR3 is CASSVRGKGTTRELFF. Here the CDR3 DNA reads TGTGCCAGCAGCGTGAGAGGAAAGGGGACCACCCGGGAGCTGTTTTTT. V is TRBV9 and J is TRBJ2-2; D may match TRBD1 or TRBD2 (5 bases each). Germline CDR1 reads SGDLS; CDR2 reads YYNGEE. The CDR3 has 16 amino acids. Filled out from reference TRBV9 and TRBJ2-2, the complete variable domain reads DSGVTQTPKHLITATGQRVTLRCSPRSGDLSVYWYQQSLDQGLQFLIQYYNGEERAKGNILERFSAQQFPDLHSELNLSSLELGDSALYFCASSVRGKGTTRELFFGEGSRLTVL.

This clonotype was counted many times. The rearrangement joins TRBV2 to TRBJ2-7; 7 positions match TRBD1. Germline V gene sequence: CDR1 SNHLY, CDR2 FYNNEI. This CDR3 contains 15 residues. V lost 4 bases to trimming and J lost 3 bases; unmatched junction nucleotides: 9. The CDR3 nucleotides are TGTGCCAGCAGTGTAGGGGGACAGCTAAGCTACGAGCAGTACTTC. This translates into CASSVGGQLSYEQYF. The full variable domain, in which reference TRBV2 and TRBJ2-7 provide the parts outside the CDR3, is EPEVTQTPSHQVTQMGQEVILRCVPISNHLYFYWYRQILGQKVEFLVSFYNNEISEKSEIFDDQFSVERPDGSNFTLKIRSTKLEDSAMYFCASSVGGQLSYEQYFGPGTRLTVT.

V gene TRBV28 combines with J gene TRBJ2-3; 7 nucleotides line up with TRBD2. V dropped 6 bases and J dropped 4; count of bases not matched to a gene: 16. Per the germline V gene, CDR1 is MDHEN and CDR2 is SYDVKM. The CDR3 spans 17 residues. CDR3 sequence reads: CASSFPSSGGEPDTQYF. CDR3 nucleotides: TGTGCCAGCAGCTTCCCCTCTAGCGGAGGGGAGCCAGATACGCAGTATTTT.

Note on this clonotype: With a much larger clone just one base away, this may be a read error. The chain joins TRBV27 to TRBJ1-5; 9 bases match TRBD1. CDR1 and CDR2 from the germline V gene are MNHEY and SMNVEV (reference sequence). This CDR3 is 14 amino acids long. CDR3 sequence (DNA): TGTGCCAGCAGCATAGGACAGGGGTATCAGTCCCAGCATTTT. It yields the protein CASSIGQGYQSQHF.

This clonotype was detected ten times or more. CDR3 in amino acids: CASSLDRGQAEYF. Here the CDR3 DNA reads TGTGCCAGCAGTTTAGACAGGGGGCAAGCTGAGTACTTC. The chain joins TRBV28 to TRBJ2-4; 10 bases are shared with TRBD1. The germline V gene has CDR1 MDHEN and CDR2 SYDVKM. V trimming: 2 bases; J trimming: 14 bases; junction bases outside the gene matches: 6. This CDR3 has 13 residues.

There are many counts of this clonotype. The genes are TRBV28 and TRBJ1-2; 8 nucleotides match TRBD1. Germline CDR1 reads MDHEN; CDR2 reads SYDVKM. Unmatched junction bases numbered 6, after V lost 1 base and J lost 2 bases. This CDR3 contains 16 residues. CDR3 DNA sequence: TGTGCCAGCAGTTTATCGGCGAGACAGGGGAACTATGGCTACACCTTC. Amino acid sequence: CASSLSARQGNYGYTF.

Details on this clonotype: A clone one base away is much larger, so this may be a read error. The chain carries TRBV12-3 or TRBV12-4 and TRBJ2-6, with D perhaps TRBD1 or TRBD2 (7 bases each). This CDR3 is 20 amino acids long. This chain's CDR3 is CASSLRDRDYSLSGANALTF. CDR3 DNA: TGTGCCAGCAGTCTGCGAGACAGGGACTATTCTCTCTCTGGGGCCAACGCCCTGACTTTC.

The chain combines TRBV7-9 with TRBJ1-2; the D is unclear. CDR1 is SEHNR and CDR2 is FQNEAQ in the germline V gene (reference sequence). V shed 5 bases and J shed 8 bases, with 18 bases lying between them. There are 14 residues in the CDR3. DNA for the CDR3: TGTGCCAGCAGCGTCCTAGAAGATTTGAGGGGCTACACCTTC. Amino acid sequence: CASSVLEDLRGYTF.